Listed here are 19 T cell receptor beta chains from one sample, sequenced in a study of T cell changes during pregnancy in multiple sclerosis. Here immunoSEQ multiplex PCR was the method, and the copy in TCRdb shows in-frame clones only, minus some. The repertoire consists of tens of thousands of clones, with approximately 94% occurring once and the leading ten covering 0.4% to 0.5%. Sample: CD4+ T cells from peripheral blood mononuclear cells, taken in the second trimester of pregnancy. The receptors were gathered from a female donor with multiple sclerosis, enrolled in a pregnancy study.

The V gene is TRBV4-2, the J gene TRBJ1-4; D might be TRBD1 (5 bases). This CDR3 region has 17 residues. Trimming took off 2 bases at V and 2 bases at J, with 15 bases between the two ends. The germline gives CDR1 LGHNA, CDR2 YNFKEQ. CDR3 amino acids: CASSQWGPGTTNEKLFF. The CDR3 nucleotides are TGTGCCAGCAGCCAATGGGGTCCGGGGACTACTAATGAAAAACTGTTTTTT.

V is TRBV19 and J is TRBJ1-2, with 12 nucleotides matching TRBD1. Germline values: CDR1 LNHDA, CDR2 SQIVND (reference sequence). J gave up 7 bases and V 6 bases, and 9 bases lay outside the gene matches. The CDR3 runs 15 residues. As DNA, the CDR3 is TGTGCCAGTAGGAGTCCCGGGACAGGGGGCTCTGGCTACACCTTC. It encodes CASRSPGTGGSGYTF.

CDR3 region: CASIQGPTNEKLFF. The CDR3 nucleotides are TGTGCCAGCATACAGGGTCCTACTAATGAAAAACTGTTTTTT. This rearrangement joins TRBV2 to TRBJ1-4, with D maybe TRBD1 (6 bases). Germline CDR1 is SNHLY and CDR2 is FYNNEI. This CDR3 has 14 amino acids. V dropped 7 bases and J dropped 2 bases, with 11 bases sitting between them.

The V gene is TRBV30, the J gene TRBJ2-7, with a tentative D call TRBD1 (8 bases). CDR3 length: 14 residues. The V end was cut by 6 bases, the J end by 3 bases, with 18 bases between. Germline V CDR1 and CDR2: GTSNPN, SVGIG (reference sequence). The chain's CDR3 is CACSDRGGGYEQYF. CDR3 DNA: TGTGCCTGCTCTGACAGGGGCGGGGGCTACGAGCAGTACTTC.

CDR3 nucleotide sequence: TGTGCCAGCAGCTTAGCCCCGGGAAGGGGGAGTGAGCAGTTCTTC. Amino acids: CASSLAPGRGSEQFF. The V gene is TRBV7-6, the J gene TRBJ2-1; a weak D match, TRBD1 (6 bases). V was cut by 0 bases and J by 9 bases, with 15 bases left in between. Germline V lookup: CDR1 SGHVS, CDR2 FNYEAQ. This CDR3 contains 15 residues.

CDR3 protein: CASSLTSTSAGNTIYF. Here the CDR3 DNA reads TGTGCCAGCAGTTTAACCTCGACATCCGCTGGAAACACCATATATTTT. The chain combines TRBV27 with TRBJ1-3; no clear D gene. The CDR3 extends over 16 amino acids. CDR1 is MNHEY, CDR2 SMNVEV, per germline (reference sequence). V lost 2 bases, J lost 2 bases, and 13 bases lay in between.

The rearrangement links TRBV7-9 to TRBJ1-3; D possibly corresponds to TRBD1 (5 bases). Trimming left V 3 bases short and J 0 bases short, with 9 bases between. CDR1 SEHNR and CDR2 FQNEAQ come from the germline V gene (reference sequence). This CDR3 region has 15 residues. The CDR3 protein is CASSFGASSGNTIYF. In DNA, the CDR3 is TGTGCCAGCAGCTTTGGGGCCAGCTCTGGAAACACCATATATTTT.

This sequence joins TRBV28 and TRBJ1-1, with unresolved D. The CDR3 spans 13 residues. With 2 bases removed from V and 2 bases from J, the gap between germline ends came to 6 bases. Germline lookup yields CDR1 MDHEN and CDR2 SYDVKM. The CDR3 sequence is CASSLPLNTEAFF. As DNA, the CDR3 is TGTGCCAGCAGTTTACCACTAAACACTGAAGCTTTCTTT. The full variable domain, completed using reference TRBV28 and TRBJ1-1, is DVKVTQSSRYLVKRTGEKVFLECVQDMDHENMFWYRQDPGLGLRLIYFSYDVKMKEKGDIPEGYSVSREKKERFSLILESASTNQTSMYLCASSLPLNTEAFFGQGTRLTVV.

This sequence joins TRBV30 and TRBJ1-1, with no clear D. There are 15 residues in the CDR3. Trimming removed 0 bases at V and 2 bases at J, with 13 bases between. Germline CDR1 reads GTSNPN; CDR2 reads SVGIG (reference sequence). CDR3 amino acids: CAWSVGTAVNTEAFF. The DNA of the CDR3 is TGTGCCTGGAGTGTGGGCACAGCGGTTAACACTGAAGCTTTCTTT.

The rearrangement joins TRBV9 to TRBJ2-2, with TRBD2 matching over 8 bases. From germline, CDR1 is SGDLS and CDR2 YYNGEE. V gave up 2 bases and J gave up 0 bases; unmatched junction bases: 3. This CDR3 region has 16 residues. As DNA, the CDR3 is TGTGCCAGCAGCGTCACTAGCGGCGCGAACACCGGGGAGCTGTTTTTT. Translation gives CASSVTSGANTGELFF. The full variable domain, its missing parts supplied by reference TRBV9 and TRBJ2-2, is DSGVTQTPKHLITATGQRVTLRCSPRSGDLSVYWYQQSLDQGLQFLIQYYNGEERAKGNILERFSAQQFPDLHSELNLSSLELGDSALYFCASSVTSGANTGELFFGEGSRLTVL.

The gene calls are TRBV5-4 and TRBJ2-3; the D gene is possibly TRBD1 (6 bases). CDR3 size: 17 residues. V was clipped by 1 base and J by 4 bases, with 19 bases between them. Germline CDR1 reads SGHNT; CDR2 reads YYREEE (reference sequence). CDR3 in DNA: TGTGCCAGCAGCTTGTATACAGGGTGGACGAGAGCAGATACGCAGTATTTT. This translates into CASSLYTGWTRADTQYF.

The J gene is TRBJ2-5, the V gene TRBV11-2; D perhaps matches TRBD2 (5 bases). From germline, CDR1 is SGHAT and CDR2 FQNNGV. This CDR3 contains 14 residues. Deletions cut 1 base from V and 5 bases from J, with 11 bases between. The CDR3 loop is CASSLGVGGETQYF. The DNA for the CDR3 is TGTGCCAGCAGCTTAGGAGTGGGCGGGGAGACCCAGTACTTC.

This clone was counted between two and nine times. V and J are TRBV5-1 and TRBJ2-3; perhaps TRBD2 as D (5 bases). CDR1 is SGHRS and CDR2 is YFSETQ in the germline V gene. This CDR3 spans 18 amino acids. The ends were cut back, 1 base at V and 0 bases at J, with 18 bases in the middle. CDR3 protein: CASSLNPSRNPSTDTQYF. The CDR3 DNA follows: TGCGCCAGCAGCTTGAACCCTAGCCGGAATCCTAGCACAGATACGCAGTATTTT.

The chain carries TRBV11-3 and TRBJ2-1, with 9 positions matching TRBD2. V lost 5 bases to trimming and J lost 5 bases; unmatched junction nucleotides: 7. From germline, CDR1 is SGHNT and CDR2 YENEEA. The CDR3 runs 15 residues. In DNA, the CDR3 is TGTGCCAGCAGCCTTAGCGGGAGAGCAGACAATGAGCAGTTCTTC. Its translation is CASSLSGRADNEQFF.

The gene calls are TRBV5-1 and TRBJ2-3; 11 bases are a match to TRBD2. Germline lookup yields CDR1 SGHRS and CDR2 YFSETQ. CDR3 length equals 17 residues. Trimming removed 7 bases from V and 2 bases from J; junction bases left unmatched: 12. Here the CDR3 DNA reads TGCGCCAGCGCACCGAAGACTAGCGGGATCGACACAGATACGCAGTATTTT. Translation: CASAPKTSGIDTDTQYF. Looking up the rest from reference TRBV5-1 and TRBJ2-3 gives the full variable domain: KAGVTQTPRYLIKTRGQQVTLSCSPISGHRSVSWYQQTPGQGLQFLFEYFSETQRNKGNFPGRFSGRQFSNSRSEMNVSTLELGDSALYLCASAPKTSGIDTDTQYFGPGTRLTVL.

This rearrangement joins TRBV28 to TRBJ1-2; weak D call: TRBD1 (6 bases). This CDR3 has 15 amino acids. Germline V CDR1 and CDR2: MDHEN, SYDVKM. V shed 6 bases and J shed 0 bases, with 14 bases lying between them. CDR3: CASRRTGTPNYGYTF. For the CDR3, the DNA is TGTGCCAGCAGACGAACAGGGACACCTAACTATGGCTACACCTTC.

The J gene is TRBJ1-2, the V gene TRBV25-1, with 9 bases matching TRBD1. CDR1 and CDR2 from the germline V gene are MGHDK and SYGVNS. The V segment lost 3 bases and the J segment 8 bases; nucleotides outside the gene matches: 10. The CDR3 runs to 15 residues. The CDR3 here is CASSDSIGTGSGYTF. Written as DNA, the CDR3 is TGTGCCAGCAGTGATTCGATAGGGACAGGGTCCGGCTACACCTTC.

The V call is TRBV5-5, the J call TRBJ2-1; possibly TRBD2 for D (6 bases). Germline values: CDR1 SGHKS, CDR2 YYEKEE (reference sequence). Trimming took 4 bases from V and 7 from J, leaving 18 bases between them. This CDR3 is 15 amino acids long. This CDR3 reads CASSPGEVGRNEQFF. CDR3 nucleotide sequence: TGTGCCAGCAGCCCGGGGGAGGTGGGCAGGAATGAGCAGTTCTTC.

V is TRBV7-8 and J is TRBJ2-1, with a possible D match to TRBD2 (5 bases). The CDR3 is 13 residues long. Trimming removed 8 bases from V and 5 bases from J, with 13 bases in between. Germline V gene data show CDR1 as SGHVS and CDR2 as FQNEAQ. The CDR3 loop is CASWTVSDNEQFF. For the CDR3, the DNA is TGTGCCAGCTGGACTGTTAGCGACAATGAGCAGTTCTTC.